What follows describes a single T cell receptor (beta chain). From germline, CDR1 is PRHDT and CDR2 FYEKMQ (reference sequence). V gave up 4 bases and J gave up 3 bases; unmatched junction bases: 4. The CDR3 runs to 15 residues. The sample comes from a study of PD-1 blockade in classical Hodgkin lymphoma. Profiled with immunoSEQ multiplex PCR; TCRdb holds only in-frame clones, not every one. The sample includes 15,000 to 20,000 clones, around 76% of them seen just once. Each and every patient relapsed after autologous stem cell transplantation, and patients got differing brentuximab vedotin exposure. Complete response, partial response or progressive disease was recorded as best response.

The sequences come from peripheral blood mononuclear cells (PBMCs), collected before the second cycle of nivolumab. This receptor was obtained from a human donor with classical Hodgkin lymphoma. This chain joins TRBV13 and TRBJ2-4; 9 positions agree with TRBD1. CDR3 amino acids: CASSSRGQGKNIQYF. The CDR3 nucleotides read TGTGCCAGCAGCTCACGGGGACAGGGCAAAAACATTCAGTACTTC.